This TCR beta chain stems from a study of cytomegalovirus exposure and HLA in healthy donors. Overall study findings and caveats: Most TCR sequences showed up rarely, but some public TCRs showed up in many donors.

The PCR made use of 60 Vbeta and 13 Jbeta primers. Here immunoSEQ multiplex PCR was the method, and the copy in TCRdb shows in-frame clones only, minus some. The sample consists of tens of thousands of clones, 81% of them appearing once. As regards this clone: No antigen is known for it.

Germline values: CDR1 MNHEY, CDR2 SVGAGI. The length of the CDR3 is 14 residues. Trimming removed 5 bases from V and 6 bases from J, with 14 bases in between. Sequenced input: PBMCs. The rearrangement uses TRBV6-5 and TRBJ1-5; D gene ambiguous. This TCR came from a girl aged 2-9 years in good health and CMV-seropositive. The CDR3: CASSPDYWAQPQHF. CDR3 nucleotide sequence: TGTGCCAGCAGTCCTGATTATTGGGCTCAGCCCCAGCATTTT.